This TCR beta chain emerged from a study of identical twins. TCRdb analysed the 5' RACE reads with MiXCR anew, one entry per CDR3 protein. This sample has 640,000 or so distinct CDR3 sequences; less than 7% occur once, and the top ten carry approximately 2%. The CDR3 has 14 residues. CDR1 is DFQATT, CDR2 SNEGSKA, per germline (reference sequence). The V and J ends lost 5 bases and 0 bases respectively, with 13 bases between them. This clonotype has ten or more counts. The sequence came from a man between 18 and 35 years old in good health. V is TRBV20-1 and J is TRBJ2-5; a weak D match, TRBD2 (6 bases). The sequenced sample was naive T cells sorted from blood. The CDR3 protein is CSARLVGYQETQYF. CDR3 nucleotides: TGCAGTGCTCGACTAGTTGGTTACCAAGAGACCCAGTACTTC.